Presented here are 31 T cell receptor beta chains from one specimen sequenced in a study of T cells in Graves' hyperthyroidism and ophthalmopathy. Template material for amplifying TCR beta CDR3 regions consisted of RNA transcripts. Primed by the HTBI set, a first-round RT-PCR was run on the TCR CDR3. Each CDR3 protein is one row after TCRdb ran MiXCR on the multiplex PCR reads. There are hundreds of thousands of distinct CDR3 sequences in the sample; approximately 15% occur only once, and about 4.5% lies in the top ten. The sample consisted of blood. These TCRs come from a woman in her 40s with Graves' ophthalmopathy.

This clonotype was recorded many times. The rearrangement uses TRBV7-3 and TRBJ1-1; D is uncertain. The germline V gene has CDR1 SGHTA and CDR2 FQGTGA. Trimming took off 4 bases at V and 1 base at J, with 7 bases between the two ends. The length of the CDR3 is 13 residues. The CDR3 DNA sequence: TGTGCCAGCAGCTCGACACAGAACACTGAAGCTTTCTTT. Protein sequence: CASSSTQNTEAFF.

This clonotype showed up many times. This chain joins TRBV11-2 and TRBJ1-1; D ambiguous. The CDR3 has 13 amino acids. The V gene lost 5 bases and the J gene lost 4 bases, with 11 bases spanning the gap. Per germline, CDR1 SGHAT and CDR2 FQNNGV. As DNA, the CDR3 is TGTGCCAGCAGCCCTTCGTTGAGCACTGAAGCTTTCTTT. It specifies CASSPSLSTEAFF.

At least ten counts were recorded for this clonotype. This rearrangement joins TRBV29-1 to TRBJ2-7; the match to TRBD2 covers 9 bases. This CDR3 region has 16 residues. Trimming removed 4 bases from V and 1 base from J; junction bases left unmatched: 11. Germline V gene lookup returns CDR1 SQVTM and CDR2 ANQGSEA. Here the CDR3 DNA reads TGCAGCGTTGTATTATCTAGCGGGACTGGGTCCTACGAGCAGTACTTC. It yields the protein CSVVLSSGTGSYEQYF.

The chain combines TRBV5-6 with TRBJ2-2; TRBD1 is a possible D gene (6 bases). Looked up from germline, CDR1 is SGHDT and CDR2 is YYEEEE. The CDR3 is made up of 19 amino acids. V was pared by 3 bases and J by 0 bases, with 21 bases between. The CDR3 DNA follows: TGTGCCAGCAGCTCGGTCCCAGGGGCGAGCCCACCGAACACCGGGGAGCTGTTTTTT. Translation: CASSSVPGASPPNTGELFF.

CDR3 sequence reads: CASRQGPSSYEQYF. For the CDR3, the DNA is TGCGCCAGCCGACAGGGCCCGAGCTCCTACGAGCAGTACTTC. The V call is TRBV5-1, the J call TRBJ2-7; 7 nucleotides match TRBD1. There are 14 residues in the CDR3. Germline CDR1 is SGHRS and CDR2 is YFSETQ. V was clipped by 7 bases and J by 0 bases; unmatched bases: 7.

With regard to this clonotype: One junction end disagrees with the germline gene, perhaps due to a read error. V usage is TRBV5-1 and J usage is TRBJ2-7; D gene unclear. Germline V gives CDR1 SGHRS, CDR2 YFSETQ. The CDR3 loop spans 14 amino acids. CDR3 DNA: TGCGCCAGCAGCTGGGGTCATCCTCCCTACGAGCAATACTTC. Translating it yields CASSWGHPPYEQYF.

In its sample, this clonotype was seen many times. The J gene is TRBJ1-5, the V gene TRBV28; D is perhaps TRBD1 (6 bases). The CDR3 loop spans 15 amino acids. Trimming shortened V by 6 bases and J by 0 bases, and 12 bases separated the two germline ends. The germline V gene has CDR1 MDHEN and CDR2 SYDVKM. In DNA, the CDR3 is TGTGCCAGCAGATTCAGGACAGCTAGCAATCAGCCCCAGCATTTT. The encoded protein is CASRFRTASNQPQHF.

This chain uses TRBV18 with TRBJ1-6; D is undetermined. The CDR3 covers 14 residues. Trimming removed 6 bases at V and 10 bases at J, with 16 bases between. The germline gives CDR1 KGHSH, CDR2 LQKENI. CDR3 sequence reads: CASSTGVLGSPLHF. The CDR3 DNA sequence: TGTGCCAGCTCGACCGGGGTGTTGGGATCACCCCTCCACTTT.

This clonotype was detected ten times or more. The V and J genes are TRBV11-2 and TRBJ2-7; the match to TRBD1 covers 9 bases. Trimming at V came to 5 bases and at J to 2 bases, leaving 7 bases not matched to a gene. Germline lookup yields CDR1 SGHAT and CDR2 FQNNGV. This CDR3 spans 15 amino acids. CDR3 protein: CASSPRDRATYEQYF. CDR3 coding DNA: TGTGCCAGCAGCCCCCGGGACAGGGCGACCTACGAGCAGTACTTC.

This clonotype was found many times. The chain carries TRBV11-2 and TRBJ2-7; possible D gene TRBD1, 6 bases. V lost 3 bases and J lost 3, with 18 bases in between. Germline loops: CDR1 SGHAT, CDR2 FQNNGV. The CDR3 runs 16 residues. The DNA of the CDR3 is TGTGCCAGCAGCTTGTTCAGGGGACGGACCCACTACGAGCAGTACTTC. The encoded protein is CASSLFRGRTHYEQYF.

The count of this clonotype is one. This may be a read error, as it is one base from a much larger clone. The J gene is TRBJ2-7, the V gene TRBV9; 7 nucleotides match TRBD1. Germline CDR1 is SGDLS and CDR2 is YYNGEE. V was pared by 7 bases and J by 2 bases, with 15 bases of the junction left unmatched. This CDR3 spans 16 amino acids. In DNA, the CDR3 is TGTGCCAGCGGCCCGAGAGGACAGGAAGGAACCTACGAGCAGTACTTC. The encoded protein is CASGPRGQEGTYEQYF. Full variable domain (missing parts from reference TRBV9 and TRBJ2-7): DSGVTQTPKHLITATGQRVTLRCSPRSGDLSVYWYQQSLDQGLQFLIQYYNGEERAKGNILERFSAQQFPDLHSELNLSSLELGDSALYFCASGPRGQEGTYEQYFGPGTRLTVT.

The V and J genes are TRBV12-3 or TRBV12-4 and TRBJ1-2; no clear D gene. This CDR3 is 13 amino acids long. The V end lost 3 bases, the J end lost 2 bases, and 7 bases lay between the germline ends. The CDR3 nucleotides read TGTGCCAGCAGTTTGCGTCGGAACTATGGCTACACCTTC. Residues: CASSLRRNYGYTF.

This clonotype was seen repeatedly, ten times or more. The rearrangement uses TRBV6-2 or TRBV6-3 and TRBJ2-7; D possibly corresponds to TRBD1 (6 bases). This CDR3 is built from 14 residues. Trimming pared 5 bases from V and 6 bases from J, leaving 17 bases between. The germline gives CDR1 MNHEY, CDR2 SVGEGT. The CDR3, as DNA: TGTGCCAGCAGTCCACCGACAGGAATGGGCGAGCAGTACTTC. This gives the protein CASSPPTGMGEQYF.

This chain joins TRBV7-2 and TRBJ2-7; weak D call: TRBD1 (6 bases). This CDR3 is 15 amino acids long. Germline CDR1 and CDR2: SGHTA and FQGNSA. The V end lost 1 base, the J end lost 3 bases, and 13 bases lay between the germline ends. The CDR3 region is CASSLGPTGIYEQYF. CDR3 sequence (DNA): TGTGCCAGCAGCTTAGGTCCAACAGGGATCTACGAGCAGTACTTC.

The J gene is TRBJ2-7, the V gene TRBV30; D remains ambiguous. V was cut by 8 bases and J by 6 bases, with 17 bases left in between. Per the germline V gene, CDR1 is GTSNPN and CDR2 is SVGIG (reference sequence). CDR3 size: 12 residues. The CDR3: CAGSTGVSEQYF. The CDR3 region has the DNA TGTGCCGGTAGTACCGGAGTCTCCGAGCAGTACTTC.

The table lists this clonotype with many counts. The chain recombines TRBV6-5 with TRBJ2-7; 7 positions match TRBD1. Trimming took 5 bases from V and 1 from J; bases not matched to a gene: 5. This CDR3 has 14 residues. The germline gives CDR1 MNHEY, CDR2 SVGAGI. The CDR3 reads CASSPQTGSYEQYF. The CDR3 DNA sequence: TGTGCCAGCAGTCCGCAGACAGGGTCCTACGAGCAGTACTTC.

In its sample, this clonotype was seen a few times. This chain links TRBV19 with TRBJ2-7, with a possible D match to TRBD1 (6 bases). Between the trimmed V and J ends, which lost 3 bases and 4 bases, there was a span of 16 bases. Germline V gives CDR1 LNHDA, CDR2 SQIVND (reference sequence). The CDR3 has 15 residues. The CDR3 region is CASSMEQGFGYEQYF. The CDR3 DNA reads TGTGCCAGTAGTATGGAACAGGGCTTCGGATACGAGCAGTACTTC.

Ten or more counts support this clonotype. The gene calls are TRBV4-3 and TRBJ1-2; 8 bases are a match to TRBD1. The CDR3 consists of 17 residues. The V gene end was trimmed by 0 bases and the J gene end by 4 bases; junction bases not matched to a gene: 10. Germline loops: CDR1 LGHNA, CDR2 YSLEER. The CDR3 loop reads CASSQEERDRSPYGYTF. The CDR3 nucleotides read TGCGCCAGCAGCCAAGAGGAAAGGGACAGGTCCCCCTATGGCTACACCTTC.

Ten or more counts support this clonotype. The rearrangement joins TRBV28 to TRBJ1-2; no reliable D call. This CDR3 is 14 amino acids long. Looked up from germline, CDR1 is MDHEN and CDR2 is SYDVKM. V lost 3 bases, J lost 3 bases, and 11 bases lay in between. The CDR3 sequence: CASSFVRPYYGYTF. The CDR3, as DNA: TGTGCCAGCAGTTTTGTCAGGCCTTACTATGGCTACACCTTC.

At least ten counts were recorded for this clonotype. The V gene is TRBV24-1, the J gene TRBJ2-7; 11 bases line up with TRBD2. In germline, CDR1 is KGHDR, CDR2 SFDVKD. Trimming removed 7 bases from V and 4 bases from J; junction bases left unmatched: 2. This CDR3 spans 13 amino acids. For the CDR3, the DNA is TGTGCCACCAGCCTAGCGGGAGGTTACGAGCAGTACTTC. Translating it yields CATSLAGGYEQYF.

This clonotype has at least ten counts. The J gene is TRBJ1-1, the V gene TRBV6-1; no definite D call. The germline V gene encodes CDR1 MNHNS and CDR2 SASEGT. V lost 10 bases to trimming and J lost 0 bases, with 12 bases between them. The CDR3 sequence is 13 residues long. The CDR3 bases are TGTGCCATCCCTCGGGGATTGAACACTGAAGCTTTCTTT. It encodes CAIPRGLNTEAFF.

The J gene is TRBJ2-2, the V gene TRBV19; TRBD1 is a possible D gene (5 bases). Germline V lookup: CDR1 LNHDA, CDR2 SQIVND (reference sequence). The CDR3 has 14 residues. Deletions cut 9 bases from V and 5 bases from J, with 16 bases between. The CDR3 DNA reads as TGTGCCAGCCGAAGGGGCGGCAGTACCGGGGAGCTGTTTTTT. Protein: CASRRGGSTGELFF.

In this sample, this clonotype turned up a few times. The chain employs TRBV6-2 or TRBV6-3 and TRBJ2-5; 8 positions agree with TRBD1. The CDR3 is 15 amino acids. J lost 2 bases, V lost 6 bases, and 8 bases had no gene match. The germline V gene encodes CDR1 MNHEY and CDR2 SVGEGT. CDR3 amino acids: CASSSGQELQETQYF. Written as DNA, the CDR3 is TGTGCCAGCAGCTCGGGACAGGAACTACAAGAGACCCAGTACTTC.

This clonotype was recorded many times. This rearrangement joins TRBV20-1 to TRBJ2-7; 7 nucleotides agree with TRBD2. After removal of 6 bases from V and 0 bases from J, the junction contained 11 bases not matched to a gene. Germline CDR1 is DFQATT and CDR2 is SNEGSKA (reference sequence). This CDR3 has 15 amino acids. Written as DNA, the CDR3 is TGCAGTGCCGGGGCGCGGGAGTACCTCTCCTACGAGCAGTACTTC. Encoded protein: CSAGAREYLSYEQYF.

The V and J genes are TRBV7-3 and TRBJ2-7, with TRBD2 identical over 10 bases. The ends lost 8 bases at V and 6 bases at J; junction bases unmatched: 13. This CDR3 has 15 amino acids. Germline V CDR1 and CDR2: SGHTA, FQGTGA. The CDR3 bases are TGTGCCAGCCCTGGGGAGCTAGCGGGGGATCGCGAGCAGTACTTC. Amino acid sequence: CASPGELAGDREQYF.

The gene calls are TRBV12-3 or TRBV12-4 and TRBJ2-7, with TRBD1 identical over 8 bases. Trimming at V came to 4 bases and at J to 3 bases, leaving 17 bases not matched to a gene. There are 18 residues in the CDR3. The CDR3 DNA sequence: TGTGCCAGCAGTTCATACTACCTGGACAGGGAAAGGGACTACGAGCAGTACTTC. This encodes CASSSYYLDRERDYEQYF.

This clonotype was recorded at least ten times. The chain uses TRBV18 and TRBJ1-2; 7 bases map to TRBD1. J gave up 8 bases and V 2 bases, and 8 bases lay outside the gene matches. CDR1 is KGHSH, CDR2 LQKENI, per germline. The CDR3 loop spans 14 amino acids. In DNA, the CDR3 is TGTGCCAGCTCACCATCGGGACAGTTGGCAGGCTACACCTTC. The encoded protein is CASSPSGQLAGYTF.

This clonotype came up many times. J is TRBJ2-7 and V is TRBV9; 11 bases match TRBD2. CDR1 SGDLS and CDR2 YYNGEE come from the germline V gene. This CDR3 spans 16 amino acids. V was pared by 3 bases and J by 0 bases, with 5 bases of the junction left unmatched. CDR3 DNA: TGTGCCAGCAGCGCCACGCTAGCGGGAGGCTCCTACGAGCAGTACTTC. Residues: CASSATLAGGSYEQYF.

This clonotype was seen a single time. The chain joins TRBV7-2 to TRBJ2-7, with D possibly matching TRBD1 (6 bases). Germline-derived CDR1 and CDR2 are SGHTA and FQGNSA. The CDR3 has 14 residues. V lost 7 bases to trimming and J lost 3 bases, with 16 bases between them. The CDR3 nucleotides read TGTGCCAGCATCCTACAGGGATCGGGCTACGAGCAGTACTTC. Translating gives CASILQGSGYEQYF.

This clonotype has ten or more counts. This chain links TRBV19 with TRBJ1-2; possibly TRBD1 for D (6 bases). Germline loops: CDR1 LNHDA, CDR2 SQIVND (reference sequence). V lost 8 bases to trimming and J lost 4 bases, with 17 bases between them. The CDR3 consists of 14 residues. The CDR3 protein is CASRSQGRSYGYTF. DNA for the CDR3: TGTGCCAGTCGATCTCAGGGGAGGAGCTATGGCTACACCTTC.

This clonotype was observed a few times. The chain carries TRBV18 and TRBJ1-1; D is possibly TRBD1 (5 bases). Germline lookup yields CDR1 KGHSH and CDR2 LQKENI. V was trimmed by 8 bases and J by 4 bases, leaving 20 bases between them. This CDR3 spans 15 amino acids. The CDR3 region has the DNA TGTGCCAGCGCTTATCCCTCAGGTGACAGCACTGAAGCTTTCTTT. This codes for CASAYPSGDSTEAFF.